This entry lists 10 T cell receptor beta chains sequenced from one sample in a study of cytomegalovirus exposure and HLA in healthy donors. Sequencing used immunoSEQ multiplex PCR; TCRdb keeps in-frame clones, though not all of them. The sample carries 130,000 to 150,000 clones, 87% recorded once. The sample taken for sequencing was PBMCs. The receptor source for this set is a young man in good health and CMV-seropositive.

V gene TRBV6-6 combines with J gene TRBJ1-5; D is unclear. The V gene lost 4 bases and the J gene lost 4 bases, with 11 bases spanning the gap. CDR1 is MNHNY and CDR2 is SVGAGI in the germline V gene (reference sequence). This CDR3 spans 14 amino acids. DNA for the CDR3: TGTGCCAGCAGTTCCGACAACGGAAATCAGCCCCAGCATTTT. It is translated as CASSSDNGNQPQHF.

V is TRBV30 and J is TRBJ2-1; 11 bases are a match to TRBD2. CDR1 is GTSNPN, CDR2 SVGIG, per germline (reference sequence). Trimming at V came to 0 bases and at J to 5 bases, leaving 6 bases not matched to a gene. The CDR3 contains 16 residues. CDR3 amino acids: CAWSVLSSGGNNEQFF. The CDR3 DNA sequence: TGTGCCTGGAGTGTTTTGTCTAGCGGGGGGAACAATGAGCAGTTCTTC.

J is TRBJ1-6 and V is TRBV5-1; D gene ambiguous. CDR3 length equals 14 residues. Trimming stripped 0 bases from V and 8 bases from J, with 9 bases between. CDR1 and CDR2 (germline): SGHRS, YFSETQ. For the CDR3, the DNA is TGCGCCAGCAGCTTGGAGACCGGGGATTCACCCCTCCACTTT. This sequence encodes CASSLETGDSPLHF.

The chain has TRBV7-2 and TRBJ2-2; TRBD1 aligns across 10 bases. Germline loops: CDR1 SGHTA, CDR2 FQGNSA. The CDR3 has 14 amino acids. The J segment lost 8 bases and the V segment lost 5 bases, leaving 5 bases of the junction unmatched. CDR3 in amino acids: CASSPDRGLGELFF. In DNA form, the CDR3 reads TGTGCCAGCAGCCCCGACAGGGGGCTAGGGGAGCTGTTTTTT.

This chain connects TRBV2 to TRBJ1-1; D is undetermined. The CDR3 loop spans 11 amino acids. Germline V lookup: CDR1 SNHLY, CDR2 FYNNEI. V lost 8 bases and J lost 5, with 9 bases in between. CDR3 protein: CASGPQTEAFF. In DNA, the CDR3 is TGTGCCAGCGGTCCGCAGACTGAAGCTTTCTTT.

The chain joins TRBV4-1 to TRBJ2-2; TRBD1 agrees at 9 bases. The germline gives CDR1 MGHRA, CDR2 YSYEKL. The V segment lost 2 bases and the J segment 8 bases; nucleotides outside the gene matches: 9. The CDR3 spans 16 residues. In nucleotides, the CDR3 is TGCGCCAGCAGCCAATTGTTGACAGGGGGGGATGGGGAGCTGTTTTTT. As protein: CASSQLLTGGDGELFF.

This chain joins TRBV28 and TRBJ1-2; 7 nucleotides line up with TRBD1. Germline loops: CDR1 MDHEN, CDR2 SYDVKM. This CDR3 spans 15 amino acids. J gave up 4 bases and V 3 bases, and 8 bases lay outside the gene matches. The CDR3 DNA is TGTGCCAGCAGTTTGGAGGGGGCGCTTAGCTATGGCTACACCTTC. The encoded protein is CASSLEGALSYGYTF.

The rearrangement uses TRBV6-1 and TRBJ1-5, with TRBD1 as a possible D gene (6 bases). CDR3 length: 13 residues. Trimming left V 4 bases short and J 6 bases short, with 10 bases between. Germline assignment: CDR1 MNHNS and CDR2 SASEGT. CDR3: CASSALGGQPQHF. Here the CDR3 DNA reads TGTGCCAGCAGTGCTTTAGGGGGTCAGCCCCAGCATTTT.

This chain connects TRBV28 to TRBJ1-2; TRBD1 aligns across 9 bases. The CDR3 runs to 15 residues. J gave up 0 bases and V 5 bases, and 4 bases lay outside the gene matches. In germline, CDR1 is MDHEN, CDR2 SYDVKM. The CDR3 nucleotides read TGTGCCAGCAGTCTGGGGACAGGGACTAACTATGGCTACACCTTC. Its translation is CASSLGTGTNYGYTF.

This clone was picked up a small number of times. The gene calls are TRBV2 and TRBJ1-2; D gene uncertain. Deletions cut 8 bases from V and 3 bases from J, with 7 bases between. The germline V gene has CDR1 SNHLY and CDR2 FYNNEI. The CDR3 covers 11 residues. For the CDR3, the DNA is TGTGCCAGCCAGATTTACTATGGCTACACCTTC. It is translated as CASQIYYGYTF.